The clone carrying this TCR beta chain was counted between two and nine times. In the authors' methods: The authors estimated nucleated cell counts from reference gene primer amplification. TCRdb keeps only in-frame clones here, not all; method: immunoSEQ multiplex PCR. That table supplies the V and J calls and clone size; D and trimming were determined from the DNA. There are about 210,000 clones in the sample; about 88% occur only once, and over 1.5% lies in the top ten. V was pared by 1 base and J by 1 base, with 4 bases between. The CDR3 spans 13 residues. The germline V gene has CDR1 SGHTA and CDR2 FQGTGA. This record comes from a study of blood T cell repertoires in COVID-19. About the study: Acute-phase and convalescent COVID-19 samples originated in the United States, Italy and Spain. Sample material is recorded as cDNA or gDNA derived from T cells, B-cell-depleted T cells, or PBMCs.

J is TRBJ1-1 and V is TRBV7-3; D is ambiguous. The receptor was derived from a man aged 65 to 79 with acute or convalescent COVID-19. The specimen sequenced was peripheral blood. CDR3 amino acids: CASSLNRNTEAFF. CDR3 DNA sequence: TGTGCCAGCAGCTTAAACAGGAACACTGAAGCTTTCTTT.